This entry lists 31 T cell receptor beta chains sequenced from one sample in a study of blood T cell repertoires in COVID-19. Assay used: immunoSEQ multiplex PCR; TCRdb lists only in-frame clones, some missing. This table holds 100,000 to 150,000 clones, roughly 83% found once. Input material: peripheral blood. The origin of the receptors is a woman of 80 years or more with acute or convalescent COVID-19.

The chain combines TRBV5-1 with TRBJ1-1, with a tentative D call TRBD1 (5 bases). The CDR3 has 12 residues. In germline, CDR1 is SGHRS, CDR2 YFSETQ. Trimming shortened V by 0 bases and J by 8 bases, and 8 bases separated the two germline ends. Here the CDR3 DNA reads TGCGCCAGCAGCTTGGTGCAGGGCGAAGCTTTCTTT. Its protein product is CASSLVQGEAFF.

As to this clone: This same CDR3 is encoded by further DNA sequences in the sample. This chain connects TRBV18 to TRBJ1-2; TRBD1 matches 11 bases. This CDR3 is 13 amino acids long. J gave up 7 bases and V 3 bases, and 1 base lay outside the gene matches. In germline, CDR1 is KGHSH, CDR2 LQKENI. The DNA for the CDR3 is TGTGCCAGCTCACCTGGGACAGGGGGTGGCTACACCTTC. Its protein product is CASSPGTGGGYTF.

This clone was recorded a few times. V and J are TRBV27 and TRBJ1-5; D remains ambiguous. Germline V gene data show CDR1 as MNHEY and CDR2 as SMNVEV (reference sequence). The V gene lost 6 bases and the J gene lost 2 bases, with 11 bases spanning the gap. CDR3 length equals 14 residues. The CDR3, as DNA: TGTGCCAGCAGCCGTATACGGGGCAATCAGCCCCAGCATTTT. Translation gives CASSRIRGNQPQHF.

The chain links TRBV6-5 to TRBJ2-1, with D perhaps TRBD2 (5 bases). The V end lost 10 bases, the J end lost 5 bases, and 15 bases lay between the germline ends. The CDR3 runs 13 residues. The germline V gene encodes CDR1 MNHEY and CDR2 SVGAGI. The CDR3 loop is CATSDPGDNEQFF. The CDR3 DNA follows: TGTGCCACCTCGGACCCCGGGGACAATGAGCAGTTCTTC.

CDR3: CASSLDRGIHQPQHF. In DNA, the CDR3 is TGTGCCAGCAGCCTGGACAGGGGGATCCATCAGCCCCAGCATTTT. The gene calls are TRBV6-2 or TRBV6-3 and TRBJ1-5; 10 positions agree with TRBD1. V lost 6 bases and J lost 5; bases outside the gene matches: 7. The germline CDR1 and CDR2 sequences are MNHEY and SVGEGT. The CDR3 totals 15 residues.

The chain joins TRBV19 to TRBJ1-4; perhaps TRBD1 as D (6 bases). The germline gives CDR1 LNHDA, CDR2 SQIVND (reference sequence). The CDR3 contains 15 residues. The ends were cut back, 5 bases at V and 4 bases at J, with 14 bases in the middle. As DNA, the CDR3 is TGTGCCAGTAGTCTCCTGACAGGAAATAATGAAAAACTGTTTTTT. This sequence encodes CASSLLTGNNEKLFF.

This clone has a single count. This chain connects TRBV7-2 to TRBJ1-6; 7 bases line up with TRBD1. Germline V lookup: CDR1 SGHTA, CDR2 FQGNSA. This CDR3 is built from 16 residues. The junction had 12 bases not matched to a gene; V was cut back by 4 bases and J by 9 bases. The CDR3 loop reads CASSSDPGTVGSPLHF. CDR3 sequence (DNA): TGTGCCAGCAGCTCCGACCCCGGGACAGTAGGTTCACCCCTCCACTTT.

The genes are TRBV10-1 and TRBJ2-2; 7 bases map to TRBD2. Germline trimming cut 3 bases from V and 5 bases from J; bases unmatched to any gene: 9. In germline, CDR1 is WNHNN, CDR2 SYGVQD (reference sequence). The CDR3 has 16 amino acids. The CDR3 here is CASSDFRLAVTGELFF. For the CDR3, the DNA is TGCGCCAGCAGTGACTTTAGGCTAGCGGTAACCGGGGAGCTGTTTTTT.

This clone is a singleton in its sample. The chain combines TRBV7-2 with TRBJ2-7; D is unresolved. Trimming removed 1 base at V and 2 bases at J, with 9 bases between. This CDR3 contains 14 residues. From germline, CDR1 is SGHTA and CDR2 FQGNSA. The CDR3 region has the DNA TGTGCCAGCAGCTTAGGCCTAGTCCCCTACGAGCAGTACTTC. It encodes CASSLGLVPYEQYF.

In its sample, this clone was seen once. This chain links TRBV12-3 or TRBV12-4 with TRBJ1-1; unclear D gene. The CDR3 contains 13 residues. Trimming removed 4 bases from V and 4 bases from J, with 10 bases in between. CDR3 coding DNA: TGTGCCAGCAGTTCCGCCCGGGGCACTGAAGCTTTCTTT. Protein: CASSSARGTEAFF.

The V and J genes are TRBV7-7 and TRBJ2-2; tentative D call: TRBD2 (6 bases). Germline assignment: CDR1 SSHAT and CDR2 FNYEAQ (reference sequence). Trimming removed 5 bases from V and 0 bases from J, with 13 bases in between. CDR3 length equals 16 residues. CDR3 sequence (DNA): TGTGCCAGCAGCCACGGAGCGGGCGCGAACACCGGGGAGCTGTTTTTT. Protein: CASSHGAGANTGELFF.

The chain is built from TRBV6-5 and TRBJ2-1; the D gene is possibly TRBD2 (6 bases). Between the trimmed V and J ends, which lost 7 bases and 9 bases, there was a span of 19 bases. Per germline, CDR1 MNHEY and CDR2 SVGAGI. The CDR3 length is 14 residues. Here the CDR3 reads CASTPRGGNGEQFF. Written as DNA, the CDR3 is TGTGCCAGCACTCCTCGGGGCGGGAATGGTGAGCAGTTCTTC.

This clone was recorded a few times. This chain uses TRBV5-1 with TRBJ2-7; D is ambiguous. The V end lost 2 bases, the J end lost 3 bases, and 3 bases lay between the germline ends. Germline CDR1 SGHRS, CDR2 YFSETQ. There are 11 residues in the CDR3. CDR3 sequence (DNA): TGCGCCAGCAGCTTTAGCTACGAGCAGTACTTC. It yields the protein CASSFSYEQYF.

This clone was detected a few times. The DNA of the CDR3 is TGTGCCAGCAGCGTCCTATCACCTAACTATGGCTACACCTTC. Its translation is CASSVLSPNYGYTF. The rearrangement links TRBV5-5 to TRBJ1-2; D gene uncertain. In germline, CDR1 is SGHKS, CDR2 YYEKEE (reference sequence). With 4 bases removed from V and 0 bases from J, the gap between germline ends came to 10 bases. The CDR3 sequence is 14 residues long.

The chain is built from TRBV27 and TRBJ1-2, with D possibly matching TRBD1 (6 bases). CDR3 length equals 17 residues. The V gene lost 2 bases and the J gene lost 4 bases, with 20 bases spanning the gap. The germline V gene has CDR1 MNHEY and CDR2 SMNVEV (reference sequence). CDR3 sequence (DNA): TGTGCCAGCAGTTTAATCCCCCAGGGCAGGGGAAGCTATGGCTACACCTTC. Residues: CASSLIPQGRGSYGYTF.

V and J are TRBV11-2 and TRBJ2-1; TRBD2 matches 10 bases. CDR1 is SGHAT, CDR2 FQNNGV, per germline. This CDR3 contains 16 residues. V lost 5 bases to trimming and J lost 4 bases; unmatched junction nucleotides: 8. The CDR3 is CASSPWTSGAYNEQFF. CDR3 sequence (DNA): TGTGCCAGCAGCCCATGGACTAGCGGCGCTTACAATGAGCAGTTCTTC.

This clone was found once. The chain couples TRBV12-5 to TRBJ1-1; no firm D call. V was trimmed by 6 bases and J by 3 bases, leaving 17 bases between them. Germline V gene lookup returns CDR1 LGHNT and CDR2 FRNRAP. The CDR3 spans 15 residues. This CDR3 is CASGRPSRPDTEAFF. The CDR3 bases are TGTGCTAGTGGGCGGCCGTCCCGACCGGACACTGAAGCTTTCTTT.

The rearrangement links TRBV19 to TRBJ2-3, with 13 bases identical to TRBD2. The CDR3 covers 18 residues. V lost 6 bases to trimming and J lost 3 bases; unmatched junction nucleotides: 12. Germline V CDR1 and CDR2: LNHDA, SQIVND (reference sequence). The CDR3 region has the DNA TGTGCCAGTAGCCTGGAACTAGCGGGAGGGCCTGGGACAGATACGCAGTATTTT. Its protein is CASSLELAGGPGTDTQYF.

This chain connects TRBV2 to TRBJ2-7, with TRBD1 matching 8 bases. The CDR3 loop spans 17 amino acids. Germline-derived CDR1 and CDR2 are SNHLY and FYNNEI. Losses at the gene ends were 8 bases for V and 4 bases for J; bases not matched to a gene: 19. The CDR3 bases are TGTGCCAGCCAGGCCTCAGGGGGCGTAACCCTCGTGTACGAGCAGTACTTC. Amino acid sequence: CASQASGGVTLVYEQYF.

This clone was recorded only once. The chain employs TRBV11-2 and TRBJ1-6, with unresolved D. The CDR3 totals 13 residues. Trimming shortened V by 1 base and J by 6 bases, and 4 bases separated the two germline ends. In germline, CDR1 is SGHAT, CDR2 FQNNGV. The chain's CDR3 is CASSLGSNSPLHF. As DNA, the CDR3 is TGTGCCAGCAGCTTAGGTAGTAATTCACCCCTCCACTTT.

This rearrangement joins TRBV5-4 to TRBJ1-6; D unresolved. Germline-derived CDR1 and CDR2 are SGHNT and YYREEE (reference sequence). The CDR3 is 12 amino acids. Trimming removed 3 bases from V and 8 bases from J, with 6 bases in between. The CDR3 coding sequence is TGTGCCAGCAGCTCGTCGTATTCACCCCTCCACTTT. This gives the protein CASSSSYSPLHF.

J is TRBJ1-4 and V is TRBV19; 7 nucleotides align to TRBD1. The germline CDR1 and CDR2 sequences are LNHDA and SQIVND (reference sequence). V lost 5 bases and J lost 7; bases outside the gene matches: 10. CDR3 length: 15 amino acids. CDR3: CASSPLGGGGEKLFF. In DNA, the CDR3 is TGTGCCAGTAGTCCCCTTGGAGGGGGCGGTGAAAAACTGTTTTTT.

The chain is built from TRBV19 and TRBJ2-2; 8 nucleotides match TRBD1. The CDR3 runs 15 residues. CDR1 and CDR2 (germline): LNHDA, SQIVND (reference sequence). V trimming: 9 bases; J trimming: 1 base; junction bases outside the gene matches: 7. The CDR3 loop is CASRRGTGNTGELFF. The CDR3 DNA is TGTGCCAGCCGAAGGGGGACAGGGAACACCGGGGAGCTGTTTTTT.

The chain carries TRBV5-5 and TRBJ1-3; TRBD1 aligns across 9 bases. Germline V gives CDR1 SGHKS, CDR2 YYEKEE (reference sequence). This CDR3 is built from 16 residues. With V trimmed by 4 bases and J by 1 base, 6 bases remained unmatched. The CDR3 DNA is TGTGCCAGCAGCCGGGACAGGGAATGGTCTGGAAACACCATATATTTT. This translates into CASSRDREWSGNTIYF.

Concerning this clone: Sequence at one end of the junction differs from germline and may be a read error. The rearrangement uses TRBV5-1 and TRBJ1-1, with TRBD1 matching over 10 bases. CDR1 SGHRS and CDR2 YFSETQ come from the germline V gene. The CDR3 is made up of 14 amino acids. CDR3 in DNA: TGCGCCAGCAGCAAGGGACAGGGGAACCCTGAAGCTTTCTTT. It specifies CASSKGQGNPEAFF.

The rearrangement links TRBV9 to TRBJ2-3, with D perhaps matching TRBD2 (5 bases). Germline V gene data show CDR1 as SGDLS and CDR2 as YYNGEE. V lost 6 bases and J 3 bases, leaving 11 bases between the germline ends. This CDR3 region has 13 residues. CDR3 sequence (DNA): TGTGCCAGCAACGAAATAGCGACAGATACGCAGTATTTT. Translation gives CASNEIATDTQYF.

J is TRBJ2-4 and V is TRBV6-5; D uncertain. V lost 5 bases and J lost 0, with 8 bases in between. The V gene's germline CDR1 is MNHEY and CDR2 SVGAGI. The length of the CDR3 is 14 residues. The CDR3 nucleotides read TGTGCCAGCAGTACCGTACTAGCCAAAAACATTCAGTACTTC. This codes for CASSTVLAKNIQYF.

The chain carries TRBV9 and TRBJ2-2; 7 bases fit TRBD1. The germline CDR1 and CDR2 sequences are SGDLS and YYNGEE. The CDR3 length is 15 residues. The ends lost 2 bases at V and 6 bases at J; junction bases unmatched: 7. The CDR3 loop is CASSVTQGSPGELFF. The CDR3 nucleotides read TGTGCCAGCAGCGTGACACAGGGGAGTCCCGGGGAGCTGTTTTTT.

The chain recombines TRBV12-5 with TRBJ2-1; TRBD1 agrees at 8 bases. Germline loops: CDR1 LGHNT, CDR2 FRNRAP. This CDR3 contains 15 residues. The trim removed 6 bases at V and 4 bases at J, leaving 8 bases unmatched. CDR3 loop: CASGPGQAEYNEQFF. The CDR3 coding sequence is TGTGCTAGTGGCCCGGGACAGGCAGAATACAATGAGCAGTTCTTC.

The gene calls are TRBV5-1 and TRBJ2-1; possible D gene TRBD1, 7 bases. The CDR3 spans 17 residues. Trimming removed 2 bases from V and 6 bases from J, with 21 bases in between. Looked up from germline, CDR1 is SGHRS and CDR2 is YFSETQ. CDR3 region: CASSFLGGRQGTNEQFF. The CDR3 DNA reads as TGCGCCAGCAGCTTCTTGGGGGGAAGACAGGGAACCAATGAGCAGTTCTTC.

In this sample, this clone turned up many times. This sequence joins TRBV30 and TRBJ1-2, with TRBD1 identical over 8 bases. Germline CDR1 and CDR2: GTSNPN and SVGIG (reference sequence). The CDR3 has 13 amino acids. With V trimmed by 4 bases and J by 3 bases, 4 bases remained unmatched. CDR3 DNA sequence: TGTGCCTGGAACGACAGGGGCGACTATGGCTACACCTTC. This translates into CAWNDRGDYGYTF.